This T cell receptor beta chain came from a study of CD8 T cells in Susac syndrome. The germline V gene encodes CDR1 SGHRS and CDR2 YFSETQ. This CDR3 contains 14 residues. It was with random hexamers that roughly 0.5 to 1 ug RNA was reverse transcribed. Coverage of TCR beta CDR3 amplification by immunoSEQ multiplex PCR extended to 54 Vbeta and 13 Jbeta. MiXCR, run by TCRdb on the immunoSEQ multiplex PCR reads, gives a single entry per CDR3 protein. The data show about 150,000 distinct CDR3 sequences, roughly 95% seen once. A word on this clonotype: The junction does not match germline at one end; this may be a read error.

CD8+ and CD4+ T cells from blood underwent TCR beta sequencing, which was carried out in a high-throughput format. In the multiple sclerosis control group, patients were treatment-naive and had stable or active relapsing-remitting disease. The sequence was obtained from a human donor with multiple sclerosis. Specimen: CD8+ T cells from PBMCs. The rearrangement uses TRBV5-1 and TRBJ1-1; tentative D call: TRBD1 (6 bases). Written as DNA, the CDR3 is TGTGCCAGCAGCTTGGGCCAGGGGATCACTGAAGCTTTCTTT. Translated: CASSLGQGITEAFF.